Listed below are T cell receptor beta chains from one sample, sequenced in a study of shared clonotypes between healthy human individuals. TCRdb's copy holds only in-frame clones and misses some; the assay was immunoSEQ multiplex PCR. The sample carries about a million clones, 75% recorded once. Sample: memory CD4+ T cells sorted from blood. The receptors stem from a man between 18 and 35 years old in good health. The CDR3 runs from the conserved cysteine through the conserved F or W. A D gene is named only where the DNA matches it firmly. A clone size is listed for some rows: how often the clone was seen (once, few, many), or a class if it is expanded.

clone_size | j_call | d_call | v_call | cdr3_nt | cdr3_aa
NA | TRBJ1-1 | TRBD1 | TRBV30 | TGTGCCTGGAGTCAGGGGGAAGCTGAAGCTTTCTTT | CAWSQGEAEAFF
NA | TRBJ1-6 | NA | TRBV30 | TGTGCCTGGAACAAGGAGCTCAATTCACCCCTCCACTTT | CAWNKELNSPLHF
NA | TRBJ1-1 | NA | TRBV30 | TGTGCCTGGACCCGGGGCCTTCCCGGAGTCACTGAAGCTTTCTTT | CAWTRGLPGVTEAFF
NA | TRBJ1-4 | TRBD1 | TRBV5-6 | TGTGCCAGCAGCGAGGGACAGGCCACCCAGACAACTAATGAAAAACTGTTTTTT | CASSEGQATQTTNEKLFF
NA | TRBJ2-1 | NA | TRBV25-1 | TGTGCCAGCAGTGGGCGGGGAGGGGGCAATGAGCAGTTCTTC | CASSGRGGGNEQFF
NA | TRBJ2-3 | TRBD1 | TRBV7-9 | TGTGCCAGCAGCTTAGGGGACAGAGCAACAGATACGCAGTATTTT | CASSLGDRATDTQYF
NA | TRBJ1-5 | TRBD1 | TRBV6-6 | TGTGCCAGCACCGGACAGGGGGCAGGCAATCAGCCCCAGCATTTT | CASTGQGAGNQPQHF
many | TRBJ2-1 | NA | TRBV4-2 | TGTGCCAGCAGCCCCCGACAGAATGAGCAGTTCTTC | CASSPRQNEQFF
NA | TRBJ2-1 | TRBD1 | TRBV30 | TGTGCCTGGATGAGGGACAGGGGCGATGAGCAGTTCTTC | CAWMRDRGDEQFF
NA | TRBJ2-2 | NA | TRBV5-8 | TGTGCCAGCAGTCCCGGGGTAGTCCCGACCGGGGAGCTGTTTTTT | CASSPGVVPTGELFF
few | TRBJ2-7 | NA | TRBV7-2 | TGTGCCAGCAGCCCTTGGGGGAGACCCTACGAGCAGTACTTC | CASSPWGRPYEQYF
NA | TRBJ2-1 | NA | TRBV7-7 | TGTGCTAGCAGCTCGGGTTTGGGTTACAATGAGCAGTTCTTC | CASSSGLGYNEQFF
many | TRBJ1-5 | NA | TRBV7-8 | TGTGCCAGCAGCTTACTTTCCAATTTCGGCAATCAGCCCCAGCATTTT | CASSLLSNFGNQPQHF
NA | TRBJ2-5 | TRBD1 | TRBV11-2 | TGTGCCAGCAGCCCTAAGACAGGGGTCGAGACCCAGTACTTC | CASSPKTGVETQYF
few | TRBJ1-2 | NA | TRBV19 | TGTGCCAGTAGTCGCGGATACTATGGCTACACCTTC | CASSRGYYGYTF
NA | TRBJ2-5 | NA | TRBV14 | TGTGCCAGCAGCCAAGGGATGACAGAGACCCAGTACTTC | CASSQGMTETQYF
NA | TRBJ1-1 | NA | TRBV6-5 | TGTGCCAGCAGTTACGAGGCCAGGGACGGAGCTTTCTTT | CASSYEARDGAFF
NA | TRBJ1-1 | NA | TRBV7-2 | TGTGCCAGCAGCTTAGCACTGGACCCCAGGGAAGCTTTCTTT | CASSLALDPREAFF
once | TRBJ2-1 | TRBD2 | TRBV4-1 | TGCGCCAGCAGCCAAGGCAGACTAGCGGGAGGGAATGAGCAGTTCTTC | CASSQGRLAGGNEQFF
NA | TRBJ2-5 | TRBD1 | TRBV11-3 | TGTGCCAGCAGCACCCCGGGACAGCGTCAGGAGACCCAGTACTTC | CASSTPGQRQETQYF
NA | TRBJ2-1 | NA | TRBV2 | TGTGCCAGCAGTGAAATGAGGGGTGAGCAGTTCTTC | CASSEMRGEQFF
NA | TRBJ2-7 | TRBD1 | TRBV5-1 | TGCGCCAGCAGCTCCGCAGGGGGCACGTCCTACGAGCAGTACTTC | CASSSAGGTSYEQYF
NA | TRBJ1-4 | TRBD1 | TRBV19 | TGTGCCAGTAGGGACAGGGGGCAAGAAAAACTGTTTTTT | CASRDRGQEKLFF